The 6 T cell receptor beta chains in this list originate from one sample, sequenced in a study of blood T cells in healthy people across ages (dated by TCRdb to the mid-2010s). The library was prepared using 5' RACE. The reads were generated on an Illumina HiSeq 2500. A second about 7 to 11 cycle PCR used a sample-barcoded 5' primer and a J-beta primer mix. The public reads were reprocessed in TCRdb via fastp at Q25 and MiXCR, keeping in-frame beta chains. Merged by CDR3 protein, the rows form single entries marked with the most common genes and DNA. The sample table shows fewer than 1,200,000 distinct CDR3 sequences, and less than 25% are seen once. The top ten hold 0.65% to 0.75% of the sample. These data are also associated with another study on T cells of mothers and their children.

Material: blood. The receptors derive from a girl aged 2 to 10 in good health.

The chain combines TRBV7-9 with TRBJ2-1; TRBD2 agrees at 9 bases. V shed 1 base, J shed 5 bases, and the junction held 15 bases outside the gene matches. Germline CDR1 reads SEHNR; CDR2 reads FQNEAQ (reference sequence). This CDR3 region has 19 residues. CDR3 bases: TGTGCCAGCAGCTTAGTCTTCGCGGGGGGGGCCTCTTGGGACAATGAGCAGTTCTTC. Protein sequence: CASSLVFAGGASWDNEQFF.

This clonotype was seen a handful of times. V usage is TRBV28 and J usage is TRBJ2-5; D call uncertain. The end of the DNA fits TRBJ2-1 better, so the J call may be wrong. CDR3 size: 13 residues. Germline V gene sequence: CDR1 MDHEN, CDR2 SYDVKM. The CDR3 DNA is TGTGCCAGTACCCTTGGACCTGGTGATGAGCAGTTCTTC. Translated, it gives CASTLGPGDEQFF.

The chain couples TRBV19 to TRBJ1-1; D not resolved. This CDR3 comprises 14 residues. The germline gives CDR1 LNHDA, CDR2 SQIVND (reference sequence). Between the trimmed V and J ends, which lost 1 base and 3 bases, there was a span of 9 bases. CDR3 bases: TGTGCCAGTAGTATAGGAGATCGCGACACTGAAGCTTTCTTT. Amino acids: CASSIGDRDTEAFF.

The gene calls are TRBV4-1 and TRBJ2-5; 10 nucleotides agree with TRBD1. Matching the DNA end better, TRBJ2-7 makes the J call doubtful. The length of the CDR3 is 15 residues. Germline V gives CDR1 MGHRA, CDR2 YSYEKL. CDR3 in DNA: TGCGCCAGCAGCCAAGTGGGACAGGGGAGCTACGAGCAGTACTTC. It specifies CASSQVGQGSYEQYF.

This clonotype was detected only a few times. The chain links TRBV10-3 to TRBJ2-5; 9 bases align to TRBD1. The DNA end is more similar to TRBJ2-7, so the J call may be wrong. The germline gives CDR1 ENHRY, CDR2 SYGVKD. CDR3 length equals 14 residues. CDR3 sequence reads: CAISDGDRGYEQYF. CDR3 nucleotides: TGTGCCATCAGTGATGGCGACAGGGGGTACGAGCAGTACTTC.

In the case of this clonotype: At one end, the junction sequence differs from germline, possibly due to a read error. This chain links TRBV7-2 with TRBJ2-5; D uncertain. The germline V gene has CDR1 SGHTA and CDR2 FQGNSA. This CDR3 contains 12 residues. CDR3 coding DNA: TGTGCCAGCAGCTTACTTAGGTACGAGCAGCACTTC. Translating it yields CASSLLRYEQHF. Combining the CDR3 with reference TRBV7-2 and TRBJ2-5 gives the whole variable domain GAGVSQSPSNKVTEKGKDVELRCDPISGHTALYWYRQSLGQGLEFLIYFQGNSAPDKSGLPSDRFSAERTGGSVSTLTIQRTQQEDSAVYLCASSLLRYEQHFGPGTRLLVL.